The entry below gives a single T cell receptor beta chain sequence along with its context. Its antigen is unidentified. The data were taken from a study of cytomegalovirus exposure and HLA in healthy donors. PCR primers comprised 60 Vbeta and 13 Jbeta primers. Only in-frame clones appear in the TCRdb table, and some are missing; sequencing was by immunoSEQ multiplex PCR. The data show 180,000 or so clones, 65% to 85% seen once. General study results and limits: A previous analysis found most TCR beta V segments productive roughly 87% or roughly 30% of the time.

The donors comprised healthy bone marrow donors. The sequence came from a female donor in good health and CMV-seronegative. Sequenced sample: PBMCs.

The DNA for the CDR3 is TGTGCCAGTAGTTGGGGGGGCGCGGCAGATACGCAGTATTTT. This codes for CASSWGGAADTQYF. J is TRBJ2-3 and V is TRBV19; weak D call: TRBD2 (7 bases). Germline V gene lookup returns CDR1 LNHDA and CDR2 SQIVND (reference sequence). V was pared by 5 bases and J by 4 bases, with 13 bases between. The CDR3 runs 14 residues.